This is a list of T cell receptor beta chains from one sample in a study of blood T cells in healthy people across ages. TCRdb reanalysed the 5' RACE reads using MiXCR and keeps one entry per CDR3 protein. The data show about 1.8 million distinct CDR3 sequences, about 50% seen once. Sequenced material: blood. All receptors derive from a woman aged 35 to 49 in good health. The CDR3 runs from the conserved cysteine through the conserved F or W. The D gene is left open where the match is weak. Only part of the rows carry a size: once, few, many, or a class if the clone is expanded.

CASSLPTGLAPNDEQFF,TGTGCCAGCAGCCTACCCACGGGACTAGCGCCTAACGATGAGCAGTTCTTC,TRBJ2-1,TRBV14,few,TRBD2
CASSLQGSNTEAFF,TGTGCCAGCAGTTTGCAGGGGTCCAACACTGAAGCTTTCTTT,TRBJ1-1,TRBV12-3/TRBV12-4,-,-
CASSLVWGRRRGDEQFF,TGTGCCAGCAGTTTAGTTTGGGGGCGAAGAAGGGGGGATGAGCAGTTCTTC,TRBJ2-1,TRBV12-3/TRBV12-4,-,-
CASSSADRMNTEAFF,TGTGCCAGCAGTTCAGCGGACAGAATGAACACTGAAGCTTTCTTT,TRBJ1-1,TRBV12-3/TRBV12-4,-,-
CASSLAQGFNSPLHF,TGTGCCAGCAGCTTAGCGCAAGGGTTTAATTCACCCCTCCACTTT,TRBJ1-6,TRBV7-6,-,-
CASRPGSRAQPQHF,TGTGCCAGCAGGCCCGGGTCTAGGGCTCAGCCCCAGCATTTT,TRBJ1-5,TRBV6-5,-,-
CASSLEGGRVRETQYF,TGTGCCAGCAGCTTAGAGGGTGGCAGGGTCCGAGAGACCCAGTACTTC,TRBJ2-5,TRBV11-2,-,-
CASSQNVGVQNEKLFF,TGTGCCAGCAGTCAAAATGTCGGGGTTCAAAATGAAAAACTGTTTTTT,TRBJ1-4,TRBV27,-,-
CASGGTGPYNEQFF,TGTGCCAGCGGGGGGACTGGCCCCTACAATGAGCAGTTCTTC,TRBJ2-1,TRBV6-5,-,-
CASSSSIAHNEQFF,TGTGCCAGCAGCTCAAGTATAGCCCACAATGAGCAGTTCTTC,TRBJ2-1,TRBV5-5,-,-
CASSYSSPADTQYF,TGTGCCAGCAGTTACTCGTCCCCGGCGGATACGCAGTATTTT,TRBJ2-3,TRBV6-2/TRBV6-3,-,-
CASSLSGAHNEQFF,TGTGCCAGCAGTTTATCAGGGGCCCATAATGAGCAGTTCTTC,TRBJ2-1,TRBV27,few,-
CASKRTRNSPLHF,TGTGCCAGCAAGAGAACCCGCAATTCACCCCTCCACTTT,TRBJ1-6,TRBV6-5,-,-
CSATGTPRVNEQFF,TGCAGTGCTACCGGGACTCCGAGGGTCAATGAGCAGTTCTTC,TRBJ2-1,TRBV20-1,few,-
CASSLEGGKGTQYF,TGTGCCAGCAGCTTGGAGGGCGGGAAGGGGACCCAGTACTTC,TRBJ2-5,TRBV7-2,few,-
CASSPRGGYNEKLFF,TGTGCCAGCTCACCGCGGGGCGGCTATAATGAAAAACTGTTTTTT,TRBJ1-4,TRBV18,-,-
CSVVRTGGAKYGYTF,TGCAGCGTAGTCCGGACAGGGGGAGCAAAATATGGCTACACCTTC,TRBJ1-2,TRBV29-1,-,TRBD1
CASSLNEVGGLTSGANVLTF,TGCGCCAGCAGCCTAAACGAAGTCGGCGGTCTCACCTCTGGGGCCAACGTCCTGACTTTC,TRBJ2-6,TRBV4-3,few,-
CASSYRESFPEKLFF,TGTGCCAGCAGTTACAGGGAGAGCTTCCCCGAAAAACTGTTTTTT,TRBJ1-4,TRBV12-3/TRBV12-4,-,-
CASGDRVADTQYF,TGTGCCAGCGGGGACAGGGTGGCAGATACGCAGTATTTT,TRBJ2-3,TRBV27,-,TRBD1
CASRGETYEQYF,TGTGCCAGCAGGGGGGAGACCTACGAGCAGTACTTC,TRBJ2-7,TRBV7-2,many,-
CASVQGVWGYTF,TGTGCCAGCGTACAGGGGGTTTGGGGCTACACCTTC,TRBJ1-2,TRBV2,-,TRBD1
CASSFEQRTTEQFF,TGTGCCAGCAGTTTCGAACAACGGACGACGGAGCAGTTCTTC,TRBJ2-1,TRBV6-2/TRBV6-3,-,-
CASSLDFTGGGNIQYF,TGTGCCAGCAGCTTAGATTTCACCGGGGGGGGGAACATTCAGTACTTC,TRBJ2-4,TRBV7-2,-,TRBD2
CASSHRGGGHNEQFF,TGTGCCAGCAGCCACAGAGGGGGAGGCCACAATGAGCAGTTCTTC,TRBJ2-1,TRBV14,-,-
CAISAGHTDTQYF,TGTGCCATCAGTGCAGGACACACAGATACGCAGTATTTT,TRBJ2-3,TRBV10-3,-,-
CASSSTTPYNEQFF,TGTGCCAGCAGCTCGACAACTCCCTACAATGAGCAGTTCTTC,TRBJ2-1,TRBV7-6,-,-
CASSYSSRGLSYEQYF,TGTGCCAGCAGTTACTCGTCCAGGGGGCTCTCCTACGAGCAGTACTTC,TRBJ2-7,TRBV6-5,-,TRBD1
CASSLQGGGTKQFF,TGTGCCAGCAGCTTACAGGGCGGGGGAACAAAGCAGTTCTTC,TRBJ2-1,TRBV7-2,few,TRBD2
CASSHRRGSTDTQYF,TGTGCCAGCAGCCACCGACGGGGTAGCACAGATACGCAGTATTTT,TRBJ2-3,TRBV6-2/TRBV6-3,-,-
CASSYDYGPYNEQFF,TGTGCCAGCAGCTATGATTATGGCCCTTACAATGAGCAGTTCTTC,TRBJ2-1,TRBV6-5,-,-
CASSLTREQYF,TGTGCCAGCAGCTTAACCCGGGAGCAGTACTTC,TRBJ2-7,TRBV7-2,-,-
CASSQDDGGLETQYF,TGCGCCAGCAGCCAAGATGATGGGGGGCTAGAGACCCAGTACTTC,TRBJ2-5,TRBV4-3,few,-
CASSPRRQTYEQYF,TGTGCCAGCAGCCCAAGAAGGCAGACCTACGAGCAGTACTTC,TRBJ2-7,TRBV3-1,-,-
CASSLGTGGDYGYTF,TGTGCCAGCAGCTTAGGGACAGGGGGCGACTATGGCTACACCTTC,TRBJ1-2,TRBV7-6,few,TRBD1
CSARVSPGGGSEQYF,TGCAGTGCTAGAGTATCCCCGGGGGGGGGTTCCGAGCAGTACTTC,TRBJ2-7,TRBV20-1,many,TRBD2
CASSRQFSYEQYF,TGTGCCAGCAGTAGACAGTTCTCCTACGAGCAGTACTTC,TRBJ2-7,TRBV28,-,-
CASRSAGGPFYEQYF,TGTGCCAGCAGGTCTGCGGGGGGGCCCTTCTACGAGCAGTACTTC,TRBJ2-7,TRBV3-1,-,TRBD2
CASSLETGAVYEQYF,TGCGCCAGCAGCTTGGAGACCGGGGCTGTCTACGAGCAGTACTTC,TRBJ2-7,TRBV5-1,-,-
CASSLSGSATNEKLFF,TGTGCCAGCAGCTTATCGGGCAGTGCAACTAATGAAAAACTGTTTTTT,TRBJ1-4,TRBV7-9,-,-
CASSQRAEVQFF,TGTGCCAGCAGCCAAAGGGCAGAGGTGCAGTTCTTC,TRBJ2-1,TRBV3-1,-,-
CASSQEGQAYNSPLHF,TGTGCCAGCAGCCAAGAGGGCCAGGCGTATAATTCACCCCTCCACTTT,TRBJ1-6,TRBV3-1,-,-
CASSQGAPGGPLHF,TGTGCCAGCAGCCAAGGGGCCCCCGGGGGACCCCTCCACTTT,TRBJ1-6,TRBV3-1,-,-